This passage covers 23 T cell receptor beta chains from one sample sequenced in a study of blood T cell repertoires in COVID-19. Sequenced by immunoSEQ multiplex PCR; TCRdb stores in-frame clones only, minus some. The sample has 400,000 to 450,000 clones, approximately 90% seen once. The sample comprised peripheral blood. The receptors were sampled from a man aged 18 to 29 with COVID-19, enrolled during active disease.

This clone was seen only a few times. V gene TRBV6-5 combines with J gene TRBJ1-6; 8 nucleotides match TRBD1. The junction had 11 bases not matched to a gene; V was cut back by 6 bases and J by 10 bases. Germline loops: CDR1 MNHEY, CDR2 SVGAGI. The CDR3 is 15 amino acids. The CDR3 nucleotides read TGTGCCAGCAGAAAAACTACAGGGGGTGGATCACCCCTCCACTTT. This translates into CASRKTTGGGSPLHF.

The V call is TRBV7-9, the J call TRBJ2-5, with D possibly being TRBD2 (6 bases). This CDR3 is built from 15 residues. Germline V lookup: CDR1 SEHNR, CDR2 FQNEAQ (reference sequence). Trimming removed 2 bases from V and 1 base from J, with 11 bases in between. CDR3 nucleotide sequence: TGTGCCAGCAGCTTATTCCGGGACTCCCAAGAGACCCAGTACTTC. It specifies CASSLFRDSQETQYF.

J is TRBJ2-1 and V is TRBV5-1, with TRBD2 matching 10 bases. Trimming removed 1 base from V and 13 bases from J; junction bases left unmatched: 8. The germline V gene has CDR1 SGHRS and CDR2 YFSETQ. This CDR3 contains 14 residues. CDR3 nucleotides: TGCGCCAGCAGCTTGCGGCTAGCGGGGGAGAGTCAGTTCTTC. This codes for CASSLRLAGESQFF.

V gene TRBV7-9 combines with J gene TRBJ2-2, with TRBD2 matching 9 bases. Germline V CDR1 and CDR2: SEHNR, FQNEAQ (reference sequence). V lost 5 bases and J lost 6; bases outside the gene matches: 10. This CDR3 has 16 residues. The CDR3 is CASSPRRVAGAGELFF. As DNA, the CDR3 is TGTGCCAGCAGCCCACGTCGGGTAGCGGGAGCCGGGGAGCTGTTTTTT. Full variable domain (missing parts from reference TRBV7-9 and TRBJ2-2): DTGVSQNPRHKITKRGQNVTFRCDPISEHNRLYWYRQTLGQGPEFLTYFQNEAQLEKSRLLSDRFSAERPKGSFSTLEIQRTEQGDSAMYLCASSPRRVAGAGELFFGEGSRLTVL.

This sequence joins TRBV3-1 (or the pseudogene TRBV3-2) and TRBJ1-2; 8 bases are shared with TRBD1. Losses at the gene ends were 4 bases for V and 9 bases for J; bases not matched to a gene: 13. Germline loops: CDR1 LGHDT, CDR2 YNNKEL (reference sequence). The length of the CDR3 is 15 residues. This chain's CDR3 is CASSRLRGQGDRYTF. CDR3 DNA: TGTGCCAGCAGCCGCCTCAGGGGGCAGGGTGATCGCTACACCTTC.

The chain links TRBV29-1 to TRBJ2-5; tentative D call: TRBD2 (6 bases). The length of the CDR3 is 18 residues. Deletions cut 7 bases from V and 2 bases from J, with 29 bases between. The germline V gene has CDR1 SQVTM and CDR2 ANQGSEA. The CDR3, as DNA: TGCAGCGAAACCGGGACTCCTGACAATTACACCCTACAAGAGACCCAGTACTTC. Its protein is CSETGTPDNYTLQETQYF. Full variable domain (remainder filled in from reference TRBV29-1 and TRBJ2-5): SAVISQKPSRDICQRGTSLTIQCQVDSQVTMMFWYRQQPGQSLTLIATANQGSEATYESGFVIDKFPISRPNLTFSTLTVSNMSPEDSSIYLCSETGTPDNYTLQETQYFGPGTRLLVL.

V usage is TRBV3-1 (or the pseudogene TRBV3-2) and J usage is TRBJ1-6; D might be TRBD1 (5 bases). Germline loops: CDR1 LGHDT, CDR2 YNNKEL (reference sequence). CDR3 size: 14 residues. The V end lost 1 base, the J end lost 6 bases, and 7 bases lay between the germline ends. The CDR3 sequence: CASSQVGLNSPLHF. The CDR3 DNA reads TGTGCCAGCAGCCAAGTGGGGCTTAATTCACCCCTCCACTTT.

The gene calls are TRBV15 and TRBJ2-7, with a possible D match to TRBD2 (6 bases). The germline gives CDR1 LNHNV, CDR2 YYDKDF (reference sequence). This CDR3 contains 14 residues. Between the trimmed V and J ends, which lost 0 bases and 3 bases, there was a span of 9 bases. This CDR3 reads CATSRDRRGYEQYF. Written as DNA, the CDR3 is TGTGCCACCAGCAGAGATCGGCGGGGCTACGAGCAGTACTTC.

This chain uses TRBV30 with TRBJ2-7, with D tentatively TRBD1 (5 bases). V gave up 2 bases and J gave up 6 bases, with 8 bases separating them. The CDR3 covers 11 residues. Germline loops: CDR1 GTSNPN, CDR2 SVGIG (reference sequence). The CDR3 DNA reads TGTGCCTGGAGTAGGCAGGGCGAGCAGTACTTC. Its translation: CAWSRQGEQYF.

The CDR3 spells CASSLTSGKMNEQFF. CDR3 DNA sequence: TGTGCCAGCAGCCTCACTAGCGGGAAGATGAATGAGCAGTTCTTC. The chain couples TRBV7-3 to TRBJ2-1, with TRBD2 matching 10 bases. With V trimmed by 5 bases and J by 7 bases, 8 bases remained unmatched. CDR1 SGHTA and CDR2 FQGTGA come from the germline V gene. The CDR3 contains 15 residues.

The chain is built from TRBV5-4 and TRBJ2-3, with TRBD1 as a possible D gene (6 bases). The ends were cut back, 5 bases at V and 1 base at J, with 14 bases in the middle. Germline V gene data show CDR1 as SGHNT and CDR2 as YYREEE (reference sequence). The CDR3 has 15 residues. CDR3 amino acids: CASRKVGARTDTQYF. Here the CDR3 DNA reads TGTGCCAGCAGGAAAGTGGGGGCGCGCACAGATACGCAGTATTTT.

This clone was observed a handful of times. This chain links TRBV7-9 with TRBJ1-5, with D hard to call. The V and J ends lost 1 base and 5 bases respectively, with 9 bases between them. CDR3 length equals 14 residues. Germline CDR1 and CDR2: SEHNR and FQNEAQ (reference sequence). The CDR3 DNA follows: TGTGCCAGCAGCTTAGGAGGGAAGGATCAGCCCCAGCATTTT. This encodes CASSLGGKDQPQHF.

The chain combines TRBV5-8 with TRBJ2-7, with a weak D call TRBD1 (6 bases). CDR1 and CDR2 (germline): SGHTS, YDEGEE. CDR3 size: 13 residues. The V gene lost 4 bases and the J gene lost 2 bases, with 10 bases spanning the gap. DNA for the CDR3: TGTGCCAGCAGCACACAGGGCACCTACGAGCAGTACTTC. Translated, it gives CASSTQGTYEQYF.

CDR3: CASSVSRDRSTGELFF. Here the CDR3 DNA reads TGTGCCAGCAGCGTGTCCCGGGACAGATCCACCGGGGAGCTGTTTTTT. This chain joins TRBV5-4 and TRBJ2-2; 7 bases agree with TRBD1. V lost 4 bases, J lost 4 bases, and 10 bases stayed unmatched. The germline V gene encodes CDR1 SGHNT and CDR2 YYREEE (reference sequence). This CDR3 spans 16 amino acids.

The rearrangement joins TRBV7-8 to TRBJ2-5; no reliable D call. The germline V gene encodes CDR1 SGHVS and CDR2 FQNEAQ. This CDR3 is built from 13 residues. V lost 2 bases, J lost 4 bases, and 8 bases lay in between. The DNA for the CDR3 is TGTGCCAGCAGCTTATATCCCGGAGAGACCCAGTACTTC. Protein product: CASSLYPGETQYF. The full variable domain, completed using reference TRBV7-8 and TRBJ2-5, is GAGVSQSPRYKVAKRGQDVALRCDPISGHVSLFWYQQALGQGPEFLTYFQNEAQLDKSGLPSDRFFAERPEGSVSTLKIQRTQQEDSAVYLCASSLYPGETQYFGPGTRLLVL.

The V gene is TRBV10-3, the J gene TRBJ1-2; 12 nucleotides align to TRBD1. Trimming took 2 bases from V and 4 from J; bases not matched to a gene: 11. Germline loops: CDR1 ENHRY, CDR2 SYGVKD. This CDR3 has 18 amino acids. CDR3 nucleotides: TGTGCCATCAGTGAGCCTGATTGGGGACAGGGGGCATCCTATGGCTACACCTTC. Amino acids: CAISEPDWGQGASYGYTF.

CDR3: CASSEERTSGGSTDTQYF. CDR3 DNA: TGTGCCAGCAGCGAGGAGCGGACTAGCGGGGGTAGCACAGATACGCAGTATTTT. This rearrangement joins TRBV21-1 to TRBJ2-3; TRBD2 was called by the table and not checked on the DNA. TRBV21-1 is listed as a pseudogene. The CDR3 is 18 amino acids.

J is TRBJ2-5 and V is TRBV10-3, with TRBD2 matching 9 bases. CDR3 length equals 13 residues. Trimming removed 2 bases from V and 10 bases from J; junction bases left unmatched: 5. Germline CDR1 is ENHRY and CDR2 is SYGVKD. CDR3 amino acids: CAISEASGMVQYF. The CDR3 DNA reads TGTGCCATCAGTGAGGCTAGCGGGATGGTCCAGTACTTC.

The rearrangement uses TRBV3-1 (or the pseudogene TRBV3-2) and TRBJ2-3, with D possibly being TRBD2 (6 bases). Trimming took 0 bases from V and 8 from J, leaving 9 bases between them. Germline V gene sequence: CDR1 LGHDT, CDR2 YNNKEL (reference sequence). CDR3 length: 13 residues. The CDR3 protein is CASSQEGGGTQYF. Written as DNA, the CDR3 is TGTGCCAGCAGCCAAGAGGGGGGAGGTACGCAGTATTTT.

The V call is TRBV7-7, the J call TRBJ2-2, with TRBD2 matching 16 bases. Per the germline V gene, CDR1 is SSHAT and CDR2 is FNYEAQ (reference sequence). This CDR3 is built from 17 residues. V was pared by 4 bases and J by 5 bases, with 4 bases of the junction left unmatched. The CDR3 protein is CASSSGLAGGRTGELFF. The CDR3 DNA reads TGTGCCAGCAGCTCGGGACTAGCGGGGGGGCGGACCGGGGAGCTGTTTTTT.

The V gene is TRBV24-1, the J gene TRBJ1-5; the match to TRBD1 covers 9 bases. The J segment lost 5 bases and the V segment lost 2 bases, leaving 3 bases of the junction unmatched. The CDR3 spans 15 residues. CDR1 is KGHDR, CDR2 SFDVKD, per germline. CDR3 loop: CATSDSTGGHQPQHF. The CDR3 DNA reads TGTGCCACCAGTGATTCCACAGGGGGCCATCAGCCCCAGCATTTT.

The chain couples TRBV24-1 to TRBJ2-3, with TRBD2 matching over 8 bases. Germline assignment: CDR1 KGHDR and CDR2 SFDVKD. CDR3 length: 16 amino acids. V lost 1 base and J lost 5; bases outside the gene matches: 7. For the CDR3, the DNA is TGTGCCACCAGTGATTTTATGAGCGGGAGTGGAGATACGCAGTATTTT. This codes for CATSDFMSGSGDTQYF.

The chain links TRBV5-1 to TRBJ2-2, with a possible D match to TRBD1 (6 bases). Germline V CDR1 and CDR2: SGHRS, YFSETQ. V dropped 0 bases and J dropped 2 bases, with 11 bases sitting between them. The CDR3 runs 16 residues. CDR3: CASSLGGTPNTGELFF. CDR3 nucleotides: TGCGCCAGCAGCTTGGGAGGGACACCAAACACCGGGGAGCTGTTTTTT.